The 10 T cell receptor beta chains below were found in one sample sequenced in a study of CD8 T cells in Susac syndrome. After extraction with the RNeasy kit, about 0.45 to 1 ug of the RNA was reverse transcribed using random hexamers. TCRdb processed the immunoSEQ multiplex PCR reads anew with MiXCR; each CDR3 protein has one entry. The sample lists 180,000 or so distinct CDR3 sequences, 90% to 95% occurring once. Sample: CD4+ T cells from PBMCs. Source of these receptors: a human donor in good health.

CDR3 nucleotides: TGTGCCAGCAGTTTATCGACAGGGGGAGGCACAGATACGCAGTATTTT. Translation: CASSLSTGGGTDTQYF. The chain couples TRBV28 to TRBJ2-3; TRBD1 aligns across 9 bases. Per the germline V gene, CDR1 is MDHEN and CDR2 is SYDVKM. V lost 1 base to trimming and J lost 1 base; unmatched junction nucleotides: 3. This CDR3 spans 16 amino acids.

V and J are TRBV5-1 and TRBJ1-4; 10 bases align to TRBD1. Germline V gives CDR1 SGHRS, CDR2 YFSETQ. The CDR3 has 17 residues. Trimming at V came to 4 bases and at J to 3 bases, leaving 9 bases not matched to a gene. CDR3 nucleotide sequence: TGCGCCAGCAGCCAAGACAGGGGGCGCGCTGCTAATGAAAAACTGTTTTTT. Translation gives CASSQDRGRAANEKLFF.

The DNA of the CDR3 is TGTGCCAGCAGCCCCGGGACAGATAGCAATCAGCCCCAGCATTTT. Translating gives CASSPGTDSNQPQHF. The chain carries TRBV7-9 and TRBJ1-5; TRBD1 matches at 7 bases. CDR1 is SEHNR, CDR2 FQNEAQ, per germline (reference sequence). V lost 5 bases to trimming and J lost 0 bases; unmatched junction nucleotides: 4. This CDR3 contains 15 residues. The full variable domain, its missing parts supplied by reference TRBV7-9 and TRBJ1-5, is DTGVSQNPRHKITKRGQNVTFRCDPISEHNRLYWYRQTLGQGPEFLTYFQNEAQLEKSRLLSDRFSAERPKGSFSTLEIQRTEQGDSAMYLCASSPGTDSNQPQHFGDGTRLSIL.

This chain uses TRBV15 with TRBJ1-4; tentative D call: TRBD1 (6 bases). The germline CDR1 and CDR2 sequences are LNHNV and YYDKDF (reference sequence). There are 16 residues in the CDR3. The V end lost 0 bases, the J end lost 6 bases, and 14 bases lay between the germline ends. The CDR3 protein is CATSRDPQGPDEKLFF. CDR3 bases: TGTGCCACCAGCAGAGATCCTCAGGGGCCGGATGAAAAACTGTTTTTT. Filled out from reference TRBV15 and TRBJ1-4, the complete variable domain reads DAMVIQNPRYQVTQFGKPVTLSCSQTLNHNVMYWYQQKSSQAPKLLFHYYDKDFNNEADTPDNFQSRRPNTSFCFLDIRSPGLGDTAMYLCATSRDPQGPDEKLFFGSGTQLSVL.

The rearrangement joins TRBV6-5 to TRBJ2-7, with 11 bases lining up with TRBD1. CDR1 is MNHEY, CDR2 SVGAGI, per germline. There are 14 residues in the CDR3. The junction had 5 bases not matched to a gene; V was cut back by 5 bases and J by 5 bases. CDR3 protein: CASSRTGGRNEQYF. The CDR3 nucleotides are TGTGCCAGCAGTAGGACAGGGGGCAGGAACGAGCAGTACTTC.

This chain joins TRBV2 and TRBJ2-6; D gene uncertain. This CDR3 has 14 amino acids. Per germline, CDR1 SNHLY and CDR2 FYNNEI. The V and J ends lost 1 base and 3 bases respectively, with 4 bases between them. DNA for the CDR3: TGTGCCAGCAGTGAAGGGGGTGGGGCCAACGTCCTGACTTTC. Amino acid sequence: CASSEGGGANVLTF.

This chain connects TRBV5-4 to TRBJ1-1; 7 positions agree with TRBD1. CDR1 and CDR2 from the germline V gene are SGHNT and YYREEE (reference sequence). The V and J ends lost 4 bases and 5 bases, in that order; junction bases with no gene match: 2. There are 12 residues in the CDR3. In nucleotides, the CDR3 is TGTGCCAGCAGCGCAGGGGGAACTGAAGCTTTCTTT. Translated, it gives CASSAGGTEAFF.

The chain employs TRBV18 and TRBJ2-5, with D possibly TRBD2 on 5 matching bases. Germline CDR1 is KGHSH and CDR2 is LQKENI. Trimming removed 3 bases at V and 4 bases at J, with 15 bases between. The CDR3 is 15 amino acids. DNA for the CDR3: TGTGCCAGCTCACCCACGTCTGGGAGTCGAGAGACCCAGTACTTC. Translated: CASSPTSGSRETQYF.

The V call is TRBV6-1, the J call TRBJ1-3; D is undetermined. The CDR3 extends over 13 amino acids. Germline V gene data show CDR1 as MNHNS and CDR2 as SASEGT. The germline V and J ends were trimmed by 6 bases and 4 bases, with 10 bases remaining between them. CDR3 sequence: CASSTRRGNTIYF. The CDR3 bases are TGTGCCAGCAGCACCAGGCGAGGAAACACCATATATTTT.

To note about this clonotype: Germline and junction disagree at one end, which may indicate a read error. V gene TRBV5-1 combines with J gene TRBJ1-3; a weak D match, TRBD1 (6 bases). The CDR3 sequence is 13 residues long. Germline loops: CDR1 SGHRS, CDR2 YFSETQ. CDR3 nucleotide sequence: TGCGCCAGCAGCTTCGACAGACAGGAGTCTGCAACCTTT. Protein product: CASSFDRQESATF.